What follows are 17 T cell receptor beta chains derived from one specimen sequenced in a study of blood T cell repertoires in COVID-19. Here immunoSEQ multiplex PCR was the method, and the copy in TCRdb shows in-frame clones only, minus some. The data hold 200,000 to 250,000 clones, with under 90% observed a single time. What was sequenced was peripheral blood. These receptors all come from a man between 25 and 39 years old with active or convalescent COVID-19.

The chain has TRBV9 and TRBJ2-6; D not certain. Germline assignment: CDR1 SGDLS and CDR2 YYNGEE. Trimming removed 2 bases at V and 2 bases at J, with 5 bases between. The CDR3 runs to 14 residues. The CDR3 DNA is TGTGCCAGCAGCGTTAATACTGGGGCCAACGTCCTGACTTTC. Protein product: CASSVNTGANVLTF.

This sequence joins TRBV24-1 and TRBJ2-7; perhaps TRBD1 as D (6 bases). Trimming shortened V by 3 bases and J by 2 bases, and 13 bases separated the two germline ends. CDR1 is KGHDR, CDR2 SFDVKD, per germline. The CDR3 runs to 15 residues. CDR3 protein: CATSDPHRVPYEQYF. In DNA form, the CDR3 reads TGTGCCACCAGTGATCCGCACAGGGTTCCCTACGAGCAGTACTTC.

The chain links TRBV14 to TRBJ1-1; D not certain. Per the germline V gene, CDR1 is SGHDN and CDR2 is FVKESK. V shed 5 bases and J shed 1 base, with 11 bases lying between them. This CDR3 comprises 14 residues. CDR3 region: CASSGRGRNTEAFF. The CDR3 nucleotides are TGTGCCAGCAGCGGGCGGGGAAGGAACACTGAAGCTTTCTTT.

This CDR3 reads CASSQDRRGVAGELFF. CDR3 sequence (DNA): TGTGCCAGCAGCCAAGATAGGCGGGGGGTAGCCGGGGAGCTGTTTTTT. V is TRBV4-2 and J is TRBJ2-2; 8 bases align to TRBD2. The CDR3 totals 16 residues. V lost 0 bases to trimming and J lost 6 bases; unmatched junction nucleotides: 6. CDR1 is LGHNA and CDR2 is YNFKEQ in the germline V gene.

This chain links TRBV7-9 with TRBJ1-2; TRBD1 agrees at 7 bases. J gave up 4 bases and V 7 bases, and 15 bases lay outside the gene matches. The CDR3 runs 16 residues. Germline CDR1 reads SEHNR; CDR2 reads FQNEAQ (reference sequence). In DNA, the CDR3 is TGTGCCAGCAACCCACAGGGGTTAATGGATTCCTATGGCTACACCTTC. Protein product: CASNPQGLMDSYGYTF.

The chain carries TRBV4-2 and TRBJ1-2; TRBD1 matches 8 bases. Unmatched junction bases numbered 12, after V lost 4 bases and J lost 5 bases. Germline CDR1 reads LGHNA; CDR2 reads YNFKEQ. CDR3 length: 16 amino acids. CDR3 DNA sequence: TGTGCCAGCAGCCCCGATGGCTCACAGGGGGTGTATGGCTACACCTTC. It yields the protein CASSPDGSQGVYGYTF.

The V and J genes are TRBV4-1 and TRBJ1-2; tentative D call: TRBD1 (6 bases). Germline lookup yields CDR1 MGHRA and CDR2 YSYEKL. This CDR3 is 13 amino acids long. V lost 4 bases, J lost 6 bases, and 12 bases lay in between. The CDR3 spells CASSRQNRDGYTF. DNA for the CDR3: TGCGCCAGCAGCCGACAAAACAGGGATGGCTACACCTTC.

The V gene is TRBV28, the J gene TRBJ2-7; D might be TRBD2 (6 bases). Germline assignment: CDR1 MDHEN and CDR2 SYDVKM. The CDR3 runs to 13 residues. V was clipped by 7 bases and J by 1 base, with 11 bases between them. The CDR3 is CASIPGGSYEQYF. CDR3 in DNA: TGTGCCAGCATTCCCGGGGGTTCCTACGAGCAGTACTTC.

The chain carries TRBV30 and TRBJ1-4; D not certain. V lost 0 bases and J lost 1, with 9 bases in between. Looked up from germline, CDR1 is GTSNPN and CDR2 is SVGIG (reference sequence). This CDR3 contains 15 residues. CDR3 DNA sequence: TGTGCCTGGAGTGTACTCGGGGTAACTAATGAAAAACTGTTTTTT. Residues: CAWSVLGVTNEKLFF.

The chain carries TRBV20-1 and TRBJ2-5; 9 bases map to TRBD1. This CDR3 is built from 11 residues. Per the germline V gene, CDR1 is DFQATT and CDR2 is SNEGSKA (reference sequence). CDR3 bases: TGCAGCGCGGACAGGGGACAGACCCAGTACTTC. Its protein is CSADRGQTQYF.

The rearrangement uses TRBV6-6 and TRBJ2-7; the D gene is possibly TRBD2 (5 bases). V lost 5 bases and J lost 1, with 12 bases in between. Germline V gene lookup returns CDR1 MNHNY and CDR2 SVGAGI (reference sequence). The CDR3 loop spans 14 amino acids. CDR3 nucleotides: TGTGCCAGCAGTCCCCGGGGTAATTCCTACGAGCAGTACTTC. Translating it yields CASSPRGNSYEQYF.

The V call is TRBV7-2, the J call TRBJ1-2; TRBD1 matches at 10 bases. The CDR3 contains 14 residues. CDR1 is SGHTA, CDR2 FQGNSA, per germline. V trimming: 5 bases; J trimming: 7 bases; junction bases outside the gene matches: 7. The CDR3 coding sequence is TGTGCCAGCAGCCCCCGGACAGGGGGGGTTGGCTACACCTTC. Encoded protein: CASSPRTGGVGYTF.

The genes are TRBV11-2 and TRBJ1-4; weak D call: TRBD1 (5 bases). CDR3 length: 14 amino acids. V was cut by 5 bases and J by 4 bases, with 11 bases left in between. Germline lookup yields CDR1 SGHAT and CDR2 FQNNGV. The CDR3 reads CASSRGTHNEKLFF. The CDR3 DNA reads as TGTGCCAGCAGCCGCGGGACCCATAATGAAAAACTGTTTTTT.

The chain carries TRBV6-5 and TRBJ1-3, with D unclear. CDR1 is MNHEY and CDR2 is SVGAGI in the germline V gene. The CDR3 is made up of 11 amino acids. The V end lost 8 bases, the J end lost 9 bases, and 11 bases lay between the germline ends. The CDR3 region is CASFDWVTIYF. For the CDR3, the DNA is TGTGCCAGCTTTGACTGGGTCACCATATATTTT.

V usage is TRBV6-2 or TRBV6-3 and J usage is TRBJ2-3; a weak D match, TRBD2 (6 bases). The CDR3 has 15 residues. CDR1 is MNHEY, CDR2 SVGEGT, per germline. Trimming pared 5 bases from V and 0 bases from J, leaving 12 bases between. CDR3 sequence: CASSVGGASTDTQYF. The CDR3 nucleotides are TGTGCCAGCAGTGTAGGCGGGGCTAGCACAGATACGCAGTATTTT.

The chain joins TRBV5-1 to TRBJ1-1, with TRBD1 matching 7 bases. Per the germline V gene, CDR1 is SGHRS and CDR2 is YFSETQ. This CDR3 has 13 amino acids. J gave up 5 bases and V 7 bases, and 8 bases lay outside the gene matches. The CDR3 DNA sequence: TGCGCCAGCGGCAGGGGGTTTGGGACTGAAGCTTTCTTT. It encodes CASGRGFGTEAFF.

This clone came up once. In nucleotides, the CDR3 is TGCGCCACCAATAAAGGGGTAGCGGGTAGCACAGATACGCAGTATTTT. It specifies CATNKGVAGSTDTQYF. The chain combines TRBV10-2 with TRBJ2-3; 7 bases fit TRBD2. V was clipped by 10 bases and J by 0 bases; unmatched bases: 13. The CDR3 consists of 16 residues. Germline CDR1 WSHSY, CDR2 SAAADI.